The clone carrying this T cell receptor beta chain appeared a single time. The antigen remains undetermined. The entry originates in a study of T cells in localized non-small cell lung cancer. Overall study findings and caveats: Appearance in adjacent lung was seen for a median roughly 56 of the top 100 tumor clones.

TCRdb's table, derived via immunoSEQ multiplex PCR, lists solely in-frame clones and lacks some. The sample holds some 51,000 clones; 86% are singletons and the top ten take less than 6%. This CDR3 is built from 15 residues. Germline V lookup: CDR1 MNHNY, CDR2 SVGAGI (reference sequence). V dropped 2 bases and J dropped 3; count of bases not matched to a gene: 6. The sample consisted of peripheral blood, taken before any cancer treatment. The V and J genes are TRBV6-6 and TRBJ2-5, with 7 bases that match TRBD2. The TCR comes from a woman aged 35 to 69 with stage I lung adenocarcinoma. As DNA, the CDR3 is TGTGCCAGCAGTTACGTCCAGGGAGGGAAAGAGACCCAGTACTTC. Protein: CASSYVQGGKETQYF.